This T cell receptor beta chain was documented in a study of early T cells in non-severe SARS-CoV-2 infection. Study in general: RNA in bulk from unsorted whole blood was sequenced, and chains were unpaired. Findings and limits, study-wide: The study's VDJdb matching favored anti-spike CD8 responses and missed private and CD4 specificities.

Each cDNA molecule carried a unique molecular identifier. TCRdb fed the 5' RACE reads into MiXCR, producing one record per CDR3 protein. The sample consists of around 84,000 distinct CDR3 sequences, about 10% of them appearing once. This clonotype has ten or more counts. What it binds is unknown. Germline lookup yields CDR1 MGHDK and CDR2 SYGVNS. V was clipped by 7 bases and J by 5 bases; unmatched bases: 16. The CDR3 is made up of 17 amino acids. The sequence was obtained from an adult who was a healthcare worker with PCR-confirmed SARS-CoV-2 infection or an uninfected control (not recorded which). V usage is TRBV25-1 and J usage is TRBJ2-1, with 8 bases that match TRBD2. The specimen was whole blood, collected at baseline. CDR3 loop: CASTPPASGRGNNEQFF. CDR3 nucleotide sequence: TGTGCCAGCACTCCCCCTGCCTCCGGGAGGGGAAACAATGAGCAGTTCTTC.